The 10 T cell receptor beta chains listed next were all sequenced from one sample in a study of T-cell reconstitution after alpha-beta-depleted transplantation in children. Preparing the TCRbeta library involved the use of unique molecular identifiers. TCRdb reanalysed the PCR reads using MiXCR and keeps one entry per CDR3 protein. The table shows about 360,000 distinct CDR3 sequences, with 10% to 15% occurring only once. The sequencing used PBMCs, collected from the stem cell graft. These receptors were taken from a human donor who donated a stem cell graft to a child with Fanconi anemia.

The table lists this clonotype with many counts. V usage is TRBV29-1 and J usage is TRBJ2-2; D gene unclear. Germline-derived CDR1 and CDR2 are SQVTM and ANQGSEA. The CDR3 is 14 amino acids. Deletions cut 3 bases from V and 1 base from J, with 9 bases between. The CDR3 bases are TGCAGCGTTGAGGAGCCACTGAACACCGGGGAGCTGTTTTTT. This translates into CSVEEPLNTGELFF.

The sample holds many counts of this clonotype. The gene calls are TRBV4-3 and TRBJ1-2; the match to TRBD1 covers 7 bases. V lost 1 base, J lost 8 bases, and 4 bases stayed unmatched. This CDR3 contains 13 residues. Germline V lookup: CDR1 LGHNA, CDR2 YSLEER. CDR3 coding DNA: TGCGCCAGCAGCCAAGGACAGGGTCGGGGCTACACCTTC. It translates to CASSQGQGRGYTF.

The chain carries TRBV6-1 and TRBJ1-2; the D is unclear. V was clipped by 4 bases and J by 8 bases, with 11 bases between them. Germline V gives CDR1 MNHNS, CDR2 SASEGT. The CDR3 loop spans 12 amino acids. CDR3 bases: TGTGCCAGCAGTGTCCCCGCGGGGGGCTACACCTTC. It encodes CASSVPAGGYTF.

This chain uses TRBV3-1 with TRBJ1-5; weak D call: TRBD1 (6 bases). V was clipped by 4 bases and J by 6 bases, with 7 bases between them. CDR3 size: 12 residues. The germline V gene has CDR1 LGHDT and CDR2 YNNKEL (reference sequence). CDR3 sequence reads: CASSPRGQPQHF. DNA of the CDR3: TGTGCCAGCAGCCCCAGGGGTCAGCCCCAGCATTTT.

The chain has TRBV5-5 and TRBJ2-3, with 14 bases aligning to TRBD2. Trimming at V came to 4 bases and at J to 6 bases, leaving 7 bases not matched to a gene. This CDR3 is 16 amino acids long. CDR1 SGHKS and CDR2 YYEKEE come from the germline V gene (reference sequence). The CDR3, as DNA: TGTGCCAGCAGCCCCGGGACTAGCGGGGGTAAGGATACGCAGTATTTT. Protein: CASSPGTSGGKDTQYF. The full variable domain, its missing parts supplied by reference TRBV5-5 and TRBJ2-3, is DAGVTQSPTHLIKTRGQQVTLRCSPISGHKSVSWYQQVLGQGPQFIFQYYEKEERGRGNFPDRFSARQFPNYSSELNVNALLLGDSALYLCASSPGTSGGKDTQYFGPGTRLTVL.

This clonotype was found many times. The CDR3 is CASSLAGDGKNIQYF. The CDR3 region has the DNA TGCGCCAGCAGCTTGGCCGGGGACGGCAAAAACATTCAGTACTTC. The chain combines TRBV5-1 with TRBJ2-4, with D perhaps given as TRBD1 or TRBD2 (5 bases each). Trimming left V 0 bases short and J 3 bases short, with 10 bases between. This CDR3 has 15 residues. The germline gives CDR1 SGHRS, CDR2 YFSETQ.

There are a few counts of this clonotype. The rearrangement uses TRBV6-1 and TRBJ1-6; no clear D gene. The CDR3 consists of 15 residues. The V gene's germline CDR1 is MNHNS and CDR2 SASEGT. Trimming left V 2 bases short and J 9 bases short, with 14 bases between. The CDR3 here is CASSESGSSGSPLHF. CDR3 in DNA: TGTGCCAGCAGTGAATCAGGCTCGTCGGGTTCACCCCTCCACTTT.

The sample holds a few counts of this clonotype. V and J are TRBV5-1 and TRBJ2-3, with 14 bases lining up with TRBD2. CDR1 is SGHRS, CDR2 YFSETQ, per germline. V was clipped by 4 bases and J by 4 bases; unmatched bases: 5. The CDR3 is 16 amino acids. CDR3 sequence: CASSAGLAGGSDTQYF. CDR3 bases: TGCGCCAGCAGCGCTGGACTAGCGGGGGGTTCAGATACGCAGTATTTT.

This CDR3 is CASSPDGSYTF. CDR3 in DNA: TGTGCCAGCAGCCCCGATGGGAGCTACACCTTC. This sequence joins TRBV3-1 and TRBJ1-2; D unclear. CDR3 length equals 11 residues. V lost 4 bases to trimming and J lost 9 bases, with 9 bases between them. Germline V gene data show CDR1 as LGHDT and CDR2 as YNNKEL (reference sequence). Together with reference TRBV3-1 and TRBJ1-2, the CDR3 gives the full variable domain: DTAVSQTPKYLVTQMGNDKSIKCEQNLGHDTMYWYKQDSKKFLKIMFSYNNKELIINETVPNRFSPKSPDKAHLNLHINSLELGDSAVYFCASSPDGSYTFGSGTRLTVV.

The V gene is TRBV12-3 or TRBV12-4, the J gene TRBJ1-1; weak D call: TRBD1 (5 bases). The CDR3 covers 13 residues. The V end lost 11 bases, the J end lost 5 bases, and 18 bases lay between the germline ends. In DNA form, the CDR3 reads TGTGCCGTCCGGGGGGGTGCAGAAACTGAAGCTTTCTTT. Its translation is CAVRGGAETEAFF.